The 17 T cell receptor beta chains listed next were all sequenced from one sample in a study of T cell changes during pregnancy in multiple sclerosis (dated by TCRdb to the late 2010s). To prepare the library, the immunoSEQ multiplex PCR assay was applied. The clones in this table, taken by TCRdb from immuneACCESS, are in-frame only. Not every clone is retained; where verified, under half of the shortfall comes from an unresolved V gene, and the cause of the rest is unknown. The sample table lists tens of thousands of clones, 75% to 90% of them with a count of one. Of the sample, approximately 9.5% falls within the top ten clones. The starting material was peripheral blood, obtained after pregnancy. These receptors were taken from a female donor in good health, enrolled as a control in a pregnancy study.

This clone was seen just once. The chain combines TRBV12-5 with TRBJ2-7; TRBD2 matches at 7 bases. CDR3 length: 14 residues. Germline CDR1 LGHNT, CDR2 FRNRAP. J gave up 3 bases and V 1 base, and 3 bases lay outside the gene matches. CDR3 sequence reads: CASGLASGDYEQYF. Here the CDR3 DNA reads TGTGCTAGTGGTTTGGCTAGCGGAGACTACGAGCAGTACTTC.

This chain uses TRBV5-5 with TRBJ1-6, with 7 bases matching TRBD1. The CDR3 length is 14 residues. The junction had 9 bases not matched to a gene; V was cut back by 3 bases and J by 12 bases. Germline V CDR1 and CDR2: SGHKS, YYEKEE (reference sequence). In DNA, the CDR3 is TGTGCCAGCAGCTACCAGCCAAGGGGGCAACCCCTCCACTTT. Its protein is CASSYQPRGQPLHF. The full variable domain, completed using reference TRBV5-5 and TRBJ1-6, is DAGVTQSPTHLIKTRGQQVTLRCSPISGHKSVSWYQQVLGQGPQFIFQYYEKEERGRGNFPDRFSARQFPNYSSELNVNALLLGDSALYLCASSYQPRGQPLHFGNGTRLTVT.

This chain joins TRBV4-2 and TRBJ2-3, with 8 positions matching TRBD2. The trim removed 0 bases at V and 3 bases at J, leaving 5 bases unmatched. The CDR3 contains 16 residues. CDR1 is LGHNA, CDR2 YNFKEQ, per germline. The chain's CDR3 is CASSQEGLAGTDTQYF. CDR3 in DNA: TGTGCCAGCAGCCAAGAAGGGCTAGCGGGTACAGATACGCAGTATTTT.

The chain's CDR3 is CASKTSLLTDTQYF. Written as DNA, the CDR3 is TGTGCCAGTAAGACTAGCCTACTCACAGATACGCAGTATTTT. The chain carries TRBV19 and TRBJ2-3; 7 bases are a match to TRBD2. The germline V gene has CDR1 LNHDA and CDR2 SQIVND (reference sequence). V gave up 7 bases and J gave up 2 bases; unmatched junction bases: 6. The CDR3 runs to 14 residues.

The chain employs TRBV29-1 and TRBJ1-2, with D hard to call. The CDR3 totals 11 residues. Germline loops: CDR1 SQVTM, CDR2 ANQGSEA. The V and J ends lost 4 bases and 4 bases respectively, with 7 bases between them. This chain's CDR3 is CSVAGGYGYTF. The CDR3, as DNA: TGCAGCGTTGCCGGCGGCTATGGCTACACCTTC.

The V and J genes are TRBV6-6 and TRBJ2-1; possibly TRBD1 for D (5 bases). Per the germline V gene, CDR1 is MNHNY and CDR2 is SVGAGI (reference sequence). This CDR3 comprises 16 residues. Trimming took off 0 bases at V and 8 bases at J, with 17 bases between the two ends. Here the CDR3 DNA reads TGTGCCAGCAGTTACTCGAAGCCTACCCAGGGCCATGAGCAGTTCTTC. Its translation: CASSYSKPTQGHEQFF.

This clone was found once. The chain combines TRBV10-1 with TRBJ2-7, with 7 bases fitting TRBD2. The CDR3 has 15 residues. Germline V gene data show CDR1 as WNHNN and CDR2 as SYGVQD (reference sequence). J lost 5 bases, V lost 5 bases, and 12 bases had no gene match. CDR3 sequence reads: CASSFSRDYPNEQYF. CDR3 coding DNA: TGCGCCAGCAGTTTCTCCCGGGACTACCCCAACGAGCAGTACTTC.

This chain connects TRBV5-1 to TRBJ1-4; the match to TRBD1 covers 8 bases. The V and J ends lost 2 bases and 8 bases, in that order; junction bases with no gene match: 5. The germline gives CDR1 SGHRS, CDR2 YFSETQ. The CDR3 has 14 amino acids. CDR3 bases: TGCGCCAGCAGCTTAGGACAGGGTGGAGAAAAACTGTTTTTT. Protein: CASSLGQGGEKLFF.

Details on this clone: An end of the junction does not agree with germline; a read error may underlie this. J is TRBJ1-6 and V is TRBV27, with TRBD1 matching 9 bases. From germline, CDR1 is MNHEY and CDR2 SMNVEV (reference sequence). The CDR3 has 16 residues. DNA of the CDR3: TGTGCCAGCAGTTTCAACAGGGGGCTTTTACGAGGGGAACCCATCTTT. Translated, it gives CASSFNRGLLRGEPIF.

This chain uses TRBV7-2 with TRBJ1-2; D gene uncertain. The CDR3 is made up of 16 amino acids. V was pared by 0 bases and J by 4 bases, with 15 bases between. CDR1 is SGHTA, CDR2 FQGNSA, per germline. The CDR3 nucleotides read TGTGCCAGCAGCTTAGCGAACGAGGTCCTTAGCTATGGCTACACCTTC. Its protein product is CASSLANEVLSYGYTF.

This chain uses TRBV7-8 with TRBJ1-1; D is ambiguous. The CDR3 has 14 residues. The germline V and J ends were trimmed by 4 bases and 5 bases, with 14 bases remaining between them. Germline V gene sequence: CDR1 SGHVS, CDR2 FQNEAQ. CDR3 sequence (DNA): TGTGCCAGCAGCTCGTCCCGGGTTGGGACTGAAGCTTTCTTT. Translated, it gives CASSSSRVGTEAFF.

This clone was recorded only once. The rearrangement uses TRBV30 and TRBJ2-7; TRBD2 aligns across 11 bases. CDR3 length: 18 amino acids. Germline CDR1 GTSNPN, CDR2 SVGIG (reference sequence). The ends lost 2 bases at V and 6 bases at J; junction bases unmatched: 18. This CDR3 is CAWSHPIAGGPFLREQYF. CDR3 DNA sequence: TGTGCCTGGAGTCATCCCATAGCGGGAGGGCCGTTCTTGCGCGAGCAGTACTTC.

This clone was counted once. The chain combines TRBV19 with TRBJ2-2, with D perhaps TRBD1 (5 bases). With 6 bases removed from V and 0 bases from J, the gap between germline ends came to 8 bases. This CDR3 has 14 residues. Germline V gives CDR1 LNHDA, CDR2 SQIVND (reference sequence). CDR3 nucleotide sequence: TGTGCCAGTAGGACGACAGCGAACACCGGGGAGCTGTTTTTT. It translates to CASRTTANTGELFF.

This chain connects TRBV2 to TRBJ2-7; D perhaps matches TRBD2 (5 bases). The V gene lost 9 bases and the J gene lost 6 bases, with 15 bases spanning the gap. This CDR3 contains 12 residues. Germline assignment: CDR1 SNHLY and CDR2 FYNNEI. The CDR3 reads CASLDFEGEQYF. CDR3 bases: TGTGCCAGTTTGGATTTCGAGGGCGAGCAGTACTTC.

The gene calls are TRBV6-1 and TRBJ2-1; 8 bases match TRBD1. J gave up 7 bases and V 4 bases, and 12 bases lay outside the gene matches. This CDR3 is 16 amino acids long. Looked up from germline, CDR1 is MNHNS and CDR2 is SASEGT. Here the CDR3 DNA reads TGTGCCAGCAGTGGGACCGGGACAGGCCTTCGGAATGAGCAGTTCTTC. This translates into CASSGTGTGLRNEQFF.

DNA of the CDR3: TGTGCCAGCAGCTTGATCAGGGGACCCGCCGCCGGGGAGCTGTTTTTT. Amino acids: CASSLIRGPAAGELFF. This rearrangement joins TRBV5-5 to TRBJ2-2, with a weak D call TRBD1 (6 bases). V was shortened by 1 base and J by 6 bases, with 16 bases between the two germline ends. The CDR3 length is 16 residues. CDR1 and CDR2 from the germline V gene are SGHKS and YYEKEE (reference sequence).

The chain uses TRBV10-3 and TRBJ1-2; TRBD1 matches at 7 bases. CDR1 is ENHRY and CDR2 is SYGVKD in the germline V gene. CDR3 length: 15 amino acids. The V segment lost 4 bases and the J segment 2 bases; nucleotides outside the gene matches: 7. CDR3 bases: TGTGCCATCAGTGTTGGGACAGCGGGCAACTATGGCTACACCTTC. Its protein product is CAISVGTAGNYGYTF.